This is a list of T cell receptor beta chains from one sample in a study of high-grade serous ovarian cancer treatment subgroups. Data came from immunoSEQ multiplex PCR; TCRdb stores just in-frame clones and leaves some out. The sample yields several thousand clones, approximately 80% seen once. Specimen: tumor tissue. These receptors all come from a human donor with high-grade serous ovarian cancer. Each CDR3 is given without its conserved first and last residue. Each record gives: V gene, J gene, D gene, CDR3 protein. The D gene is left open where the match is weak.

TRBV5-4,TRBJ2-1,.,ASRLLRGTGEDYNEQF
TRBV7-9,TRBJ2-7,TRBD2,ASSLASGGHLTYEQY
TRBV5-6,TRBJ2-7,TRBD2,ASSSEGAGGHEQY
TRBV19,TRBJ1-3,.,ASMGPVGNTIY
TRBV28,TRBJ2-3,TRBD2,ASSLNGLAGGGADTQY
TRBV5-4,TRBJ2-3,.,ASSLDPGLTDTQY
TRBV28,TRBJ2-7,.,ASSGTLPEQY
TRBV21-1,TRBJ2-7,.,ASSKAGEQNFFFSYEQY
TRBV10-3,TRBJ2-7,.,AISDLSEQY
TRBV6-1,TRBJ2-1,TRBD2,ASTLGGGAYNEQF